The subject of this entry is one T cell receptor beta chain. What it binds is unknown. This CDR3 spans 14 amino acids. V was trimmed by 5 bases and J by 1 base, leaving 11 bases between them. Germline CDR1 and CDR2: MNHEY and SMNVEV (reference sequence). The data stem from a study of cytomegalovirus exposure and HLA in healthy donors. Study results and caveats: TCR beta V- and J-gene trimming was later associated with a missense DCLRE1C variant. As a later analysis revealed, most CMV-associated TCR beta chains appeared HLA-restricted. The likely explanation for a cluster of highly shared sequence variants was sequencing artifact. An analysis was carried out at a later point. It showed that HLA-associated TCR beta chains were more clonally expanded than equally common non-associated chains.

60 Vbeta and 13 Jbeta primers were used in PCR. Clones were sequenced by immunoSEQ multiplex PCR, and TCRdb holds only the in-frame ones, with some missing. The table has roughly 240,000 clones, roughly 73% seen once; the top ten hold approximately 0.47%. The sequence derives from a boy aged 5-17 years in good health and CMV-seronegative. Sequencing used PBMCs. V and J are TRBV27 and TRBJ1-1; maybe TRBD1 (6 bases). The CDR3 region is CASSPGQKNTEAFF. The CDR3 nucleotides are TGTGCCAGCAGTCCTGGACAGAAGAACACTGAAGCTTTCTTT.